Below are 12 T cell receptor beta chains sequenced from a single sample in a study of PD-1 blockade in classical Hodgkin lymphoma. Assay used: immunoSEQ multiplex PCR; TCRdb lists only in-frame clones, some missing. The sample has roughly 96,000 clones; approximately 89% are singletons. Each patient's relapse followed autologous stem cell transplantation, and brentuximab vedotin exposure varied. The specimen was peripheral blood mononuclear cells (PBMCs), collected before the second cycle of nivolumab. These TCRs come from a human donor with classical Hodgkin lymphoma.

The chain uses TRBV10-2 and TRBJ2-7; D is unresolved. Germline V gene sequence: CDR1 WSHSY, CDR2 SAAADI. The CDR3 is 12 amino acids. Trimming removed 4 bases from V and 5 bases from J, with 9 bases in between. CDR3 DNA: TGCGCCAGCAGTGTCACTGTGGACGAGCAGTACTTC. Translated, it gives CASSVTVDEQYF.

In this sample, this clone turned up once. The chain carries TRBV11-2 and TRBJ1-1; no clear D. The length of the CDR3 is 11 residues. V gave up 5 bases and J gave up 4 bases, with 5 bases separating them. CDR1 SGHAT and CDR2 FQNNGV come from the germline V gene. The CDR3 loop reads CASSHSTEAFF. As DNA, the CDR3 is TGTGCCAGCAGCCACTCCACTGAAGCTTTCTTT.

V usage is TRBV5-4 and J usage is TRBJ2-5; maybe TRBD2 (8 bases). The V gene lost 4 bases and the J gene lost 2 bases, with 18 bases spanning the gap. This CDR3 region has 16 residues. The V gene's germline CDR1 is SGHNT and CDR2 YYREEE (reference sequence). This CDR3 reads CASSETGTRVQETQYF. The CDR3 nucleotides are TGTGCCAGCAGCGAGACAGGGACTAGAGTTCAAGAGACCCAGTACTTC.

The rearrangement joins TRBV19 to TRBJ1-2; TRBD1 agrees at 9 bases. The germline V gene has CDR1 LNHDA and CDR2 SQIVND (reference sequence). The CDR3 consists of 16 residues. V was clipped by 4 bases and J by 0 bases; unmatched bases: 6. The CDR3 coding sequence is TGTGCCAGTAGTAGGAGGACAGGGGCGACTAACTATGGCTACACCTTC. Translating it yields CASSRRTGATNYGYTF.

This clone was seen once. The CDR3 spells CASSLTSGGAGDTQYF. The CDR3 DNA reads as TGTGCCAGCAGCTTAACTAGCGGGGGGGCCGGAGATACGCAGTATTTT. The chain recombines TRBV7-8 with TRBJ2-3, with 13 bases identical to TRBD2. The CDR3 loop spans 16 amino acids. The V gene end was trimmed by 2 bases and the J gene end by 5 bases; junction bases not matched to a gene: 4. CDR1 and CDR2 from the germline V gene are SGHVS and FQNEAQ.

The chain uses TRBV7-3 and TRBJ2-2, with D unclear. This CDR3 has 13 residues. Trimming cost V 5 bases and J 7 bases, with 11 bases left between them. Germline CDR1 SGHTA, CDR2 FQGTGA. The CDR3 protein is CASSPSRGGELFF. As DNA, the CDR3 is TGTGCCAGCAGCCCCAGTCGTGGCGGGGAGCTGTTTTTT.

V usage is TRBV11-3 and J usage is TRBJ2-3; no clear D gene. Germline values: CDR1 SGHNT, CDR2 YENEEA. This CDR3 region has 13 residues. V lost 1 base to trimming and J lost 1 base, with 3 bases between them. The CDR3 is CASSLGGTDTQYF. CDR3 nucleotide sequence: TGTGCCAGCAGCTTAGGCGGCACAGATACGCAGTATTTT.

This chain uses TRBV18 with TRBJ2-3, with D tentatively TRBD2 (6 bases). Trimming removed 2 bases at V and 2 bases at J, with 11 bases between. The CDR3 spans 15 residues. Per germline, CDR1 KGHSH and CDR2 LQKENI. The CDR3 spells CASSPVADFTDTQYF. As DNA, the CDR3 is TGTGCCAGCTCACCAGTAGCGGACTTCACAGATACGCAGTATTTT.

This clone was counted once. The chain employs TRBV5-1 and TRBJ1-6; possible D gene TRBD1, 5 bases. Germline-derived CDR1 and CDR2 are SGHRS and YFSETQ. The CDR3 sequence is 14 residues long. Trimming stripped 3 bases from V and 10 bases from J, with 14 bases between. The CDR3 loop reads CASSSREGSSPLHF. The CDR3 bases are TGCGCCAGCAGCTCCAGGGAGGGGAGCTCACCCCTCCACTTT.

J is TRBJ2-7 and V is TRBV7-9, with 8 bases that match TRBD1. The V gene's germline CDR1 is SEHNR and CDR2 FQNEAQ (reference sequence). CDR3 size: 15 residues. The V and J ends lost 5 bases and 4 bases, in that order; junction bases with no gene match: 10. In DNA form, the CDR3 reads TGTGCCAGCAGCCAGACAGGGGCTTGGGGGTACGAGCAGTACTTC. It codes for CASSQTGAWGYEQYF. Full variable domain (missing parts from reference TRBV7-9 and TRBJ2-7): DTGVSQNPRHKITKRGQNVTFRCDPISEHNRLYWYRQTLGQGPEFLTYFQNEAQLEKSRLLSDRFSAERPKGSFSTLEIQRTEQGDSAMYLCASSQTGAWGYEQYFGPGTRLTVT.

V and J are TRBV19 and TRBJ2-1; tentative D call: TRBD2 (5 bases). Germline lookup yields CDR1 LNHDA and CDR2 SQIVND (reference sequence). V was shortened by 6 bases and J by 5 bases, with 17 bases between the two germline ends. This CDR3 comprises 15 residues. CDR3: CASSQEDRENNEQFF. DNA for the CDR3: TGTGCCAGTAGCCAAGAGGACCGGGAAAACAATGAGCAGTTCTTC.

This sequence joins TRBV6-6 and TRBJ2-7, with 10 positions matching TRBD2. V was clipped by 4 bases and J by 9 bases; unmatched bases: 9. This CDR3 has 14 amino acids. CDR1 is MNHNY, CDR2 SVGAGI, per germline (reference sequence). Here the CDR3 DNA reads TGTGCCAGCAGTTCTCGGCTAGCGGGAGCGGTGCAGTACTTC. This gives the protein CASSSRLAGAVQYF.